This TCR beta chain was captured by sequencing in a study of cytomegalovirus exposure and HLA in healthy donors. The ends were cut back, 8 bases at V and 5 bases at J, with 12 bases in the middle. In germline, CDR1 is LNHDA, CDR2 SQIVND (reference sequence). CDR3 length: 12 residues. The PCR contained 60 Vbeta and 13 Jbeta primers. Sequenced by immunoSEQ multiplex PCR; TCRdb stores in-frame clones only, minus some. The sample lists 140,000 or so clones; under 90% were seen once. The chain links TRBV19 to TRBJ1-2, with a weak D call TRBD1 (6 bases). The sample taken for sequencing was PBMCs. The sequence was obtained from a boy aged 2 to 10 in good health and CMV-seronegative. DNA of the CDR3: TGTGCCAGTGGGGGCTCGGGTTATGGCTACACCTTC. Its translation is CASGGSGYGYTF.